The 17 T cell receptor beta chains below were found in one sample sequenced in a study of cytomegalovirus exposure and HLA in healthy donors. Both 60 Vbeta primers and 13 Jbeta primers went into the PCR. The assay was immunoSEQ multiplex PCR, and TCRdb's table has in-frame clones only and misses some. The specimen's table records 150,000 or so clones. The sequenced sample consisted of PBMCs. The source is a man aged 25 to 40 in good health and CMV-seronegative.

The chain couples TRBV9 to TRBJ2-1, with a tentative D call TRBD2 (6 bases). Trimming took 0 bases from V and 6 from J, leaving 16 bases between them. The germline V gene encodes CDR1 SGDLS and CDR2 YYNGEE. This CDR3 comprises 16 residues. CDR3 sequence (DNA): TGTGCCAGCAGCGTAGGGGGCGGGACCATTGGCAATGAGCAGTTCTTC. It specifies CASSVGGGTIGNEQFF.

V and J are TRBV2 and TRBJ2-1, with TRBD2 matching over 7 bases. This CDR3 region has 14 residues. CDR1 and CDR2 (germline): SNHLY, FYNNEI. J was trimmed by 1 base and V by 10 bases; bases with no gene match: 7. The CDR3 reads CATPGLRSYNEQFF. The CDR3 DNA reads as TGTGCCACCCCGGGACTAAGGTCCTACAATGAGCAGTTCTTC.

The chain links TRBV28 to TRBJ1-5, with D tentatively TRBD1 (5 bases). The germline V gene has CDR1 MDHEN and CDR2 SYDVKM. The CDR3 spans 15 residues. The V end was cut by 6 bases, the J end by 2 bases, with 14 bases between. The CDR3 reads CASSTQVAGNQPQHF. The CDR3 DNA sequence: TGTGCCAGCAGCACACAGGTCGCGGGCAATCAGCCCCAGCATTTT. The full variable domain, with the rest looked up from reference TRBV28 and TRBJ1-5, is DVKVTQSSRYLVKRTGEKVFLECVQDMDHENMFWYRQDPGLGLRLIYFSYDVKMKEKGDIPEGYSVSREKKERFSLILESASTNQTSMYLCASSTQVAGNQPQHFGDGTRLSIL.

This chain connects TRBV10-3 to TRBJ2-7; tentatively, D is TRBD2 (6 bases). Germline loops: CDR1 ENHRY, CDR2 SYGVKD. Trimming pared 6 bases from V and 4 bases from J, leaving 13 bases between. CDR3 size: 13 residues. The CDR3 sequence is CAIRQASAYEQYF. In DNA form, the CDR3 reads TGTGCCATCAGGCAGGCTAGCGCGTACGAGCAGTACTTC.

The chain uses TRBV7-9 and TRBJ2-7; tentatively, D is TRBD2 (5 bases). CDR3 length equals 12 residues. Germline V gene lookup returns CDR1 SEHNR and CDR2 FQNEAQ (reference sequence). Trimming shortened V by 5 bases and J by 5 bases, and 10 bases separated the two germline ends. The CDR3 protein is CASSRMRDEQYF. The CDR3 DNA reads as TGTGCCAGCAGCCGGATGAGGGACGAGCAGTACTTC.

V is TRBV2 and J is TRBJ2-1, with a weak D call TRBD2 (5 bases). V was cut by 0 bases and J by 7 bases, with 13 bases left in between. CDR1 and CDR2 from the germline V gene are SNHLY and FYNNEI. The CDR3 sequence is 15 residues long. CDR3 coding DNA: TGTGCCAGCAGTGAAGCGCTTTTTGCGGGTAATGAGCAGTTCTTC. Translating gives CASSEALFAGNEQFF. Variable domain in full (rest from reference TRBV2 and TRBJ2-1): EPEVTQTPSHQVTQMGQEVILRCVPISNHLYFYWYRQILGQKVEFLVSFYNNEISEKSEIFDDQFSVERPDGSNFTLKIRSTKLEDSAMYFCASSEALFAGNEQFFGPGTRLTVL.

The CDR3 DNA reads TGTGCCAGTAGTATCACGGGAGGGCGGGGCGAGACCCAGTACTTC. It yields the protein CASSITGGRGETQYF. The chain couples TRBV19 to TRBJ2-5, with 8 nucleotides matching TRBD2. J gave up 5 bases and V 3 bases, and 8 bases lay outside the gene matches. In germline, CDR1 is LNHDA, CDR2 SQIVND (reference sequence). The CDR3 consists of 15 residues.

The CDR3, as DNA: TGTGCCAGCAACCCACGAGGCCGTTTGAACACTGAAGCTTTCTTT. This gives the protein CASNPRGRLNTEAFF. This sequence joins TRBV14 and TRBJ1-1; D is uncertain. V gave up 7 bases and J gave up 0 bases, with 15 bases separating them. The CDR3 length is 15 residues. Germline CDR1 is SGHDN and CDR2 is FVKESK.

This chain links TRBV10-1 with TRBJ2-3; TRBD1 matches at 7 bases. Germline assignment: CDR1 WNHNN and CDR2 SYGVQD (reference sequence). The CDR3 is made up of 14 amino acids. With 6 bases clipped from V and 2 bases from J, the junction kept 5 bases outside the gene matches. CDR3 amino acids: CASRAGGPTDTQYF. The DNA for the CDR3 is TGCGCCAGCAGGGCAGGGGGTCCCACAGATACGCAGTATTTT.

The chain carries TRBV5-1 and TRBJ2-1, with D perhaps matching TRBD1 (6 bases). Germline-derived CDR1 and CDR2 are SGHRS and YFSETQ. The CDR3 has 16 amino acids. The ends were cut back, 4 bases at V and 4 bases at J, with 18 bases in the middle. CDR3 amino acids: CASSPVGTPGYNEQFF. The CDR3 bases are TGCGCCAGCAGCCCGGTGGGGACACCGGGTTACAATGAGCAGTTCTTC.

V gene TRBV9 combines with J gene TRBJ2-7; D perhaps matches TRBD1 (6 bases). V lost 0 bases, J lost 3 bases, and 10 bases lay in between. Germline loops: CDR1 SGDLS, CDR2 YYNGEE. The CDR3 is 14 amino acids. The CDR3 bases are TGTGCCAGCAGCGTAGCACCAGGGGACTACGAGCAGTACTTC. Translated, it gives CASSVAPGDYEQYF.

The V and J genes are TRBV4-1 and TRBJ2-1, with 8 bases matching TRBD2. CDR1 is MGHRA and CDR2 is YSYEKL in the germline V gene. Germline trimming cut 2 bases from V and 8 bases from J; bases unmatched to any gene: 8. This CDR3 spans 15 amino acids. CDR3 DNA sequence: TGCGCCAGCAGCCAATCGGGGACTAGTTTCCATGAGCAGTTCTTC. Translation gives CASSQSGTSFHEQFF.

The rearrangement uses TRBV9 and TRBJ2-1; 8 bases match TRBD2. Germline V CDR1 and CDR2: SGDLS, YYNGEE. V was clipped by 4 bases and J by 7 bases; unmatched bases: 10. The CDR3 has 15 amino acids. The CDR3 region is CASSPHSGASNEQFF. CDR3 DNA: TGTGCCAGCAGCCCCCATAGCGGGGCTTCAAATGAGCAGTTCTTC.

The chain links TRBV7-9 to TRBJ2-5; a weak D match, TRBD1 (5 bases). This CDR3 is 15 amino acids long. Deletions cut 0 bases from V and 1 base from J, with 9 bases between. CDR1 and CDR2 from the germline V gene are SEHNR and FQNEAQ (reference sequence). The CDR3 nucleotides are TGTGCCAGCAGCTTAGCGCTCCAGGGCCAAGAGACCCAGTACTTC. Amino acids: CASSLALQGQETQYF.

The gene calls are TRBV28 and TRBJ2-7, with TRBD2 identical over 10 bases. V was clipped by 0 bases and J by 4 bases; unmatched bases: 3. The CDR3 is 15 residues long. Germline CDR1 is MDHEN and CDR2 is SYDVKM. In nucleotides, the CDR3 is TGTGCCAGCAGTTTATGGGCTAGCGGGAGATACGAGCAGTACTTC. Its translation: CASSLWASGRYEQYF. Full variable domain (rest looked up from reference TRBV28 and TRBJ2-7): DVKVTQSSRYLVKRTGEKVFLECVQDMDHENMFWYRQDPGLGLRLIYFSYDVKMKEKGDIPEGYSVSREKKERFSLILESASTNQTSMYLCASSLWASGRYEQYFGPGTRLTVT.

The chain is built from TRBV6-5 and TRBJ1-5; 9 nucleotides agree with TRBD1. Trimming took 8 bases from V and 4 from J; bases not matched to a gene: 3. Germline values: CDR1 MNHEY, CDR2 SVGAGI. There are 13 residues in the CDR3. In DNA, the CDR3 is TGTGCCAGCCGGGACAGGGTAAATCAGCCCCAGCATTTT. Translated: CASRDRVNQPQHF.

The V gene is TRBV5-1, the J gene TRBJ2-2; 7 bases are shared with TRBD2. Per germline, CDR1 SGHRS and CDR2 YFSETQ. V shed 2 bases, J shed 2 bases, and the junction held 6 bases outside the gene matches. The CDR3 has 16 residues. In nucleotides, the CDR3 is TGCGCCAGCAGCTTTGATCCGGGGGGAAACACCGGGGAGCTGTTTTTT. Protein product: CASSFDPGGNTGELFF.